These T cell receptor beta chains were read from a single sample in a study of blood T cell repertoires in COVID-19. The protocol was immunoSEQ multiplex PCR, while the TCRdb copy is restricted to in-frame clones and leaves out a portion. This table has 60,000 to 85,000 clones, around 83% appearing once. The specimen was peripheral blood. The receptors originated from a man aged 55 to 70 with COVID-19, enrolled during active disease. The CDR3 runs from the conserved cysteine through the conserved F or W. Fields, in order: CDR3 protein, J gene, V gene.

CSVAGPEGNQPQHF,TRBJ1-5,TRBV29-1
CASRRQGWIEKLFF,TRBJ1-4,TRBV6-5
CASSWRSSSFLHF,TRBJ1-6,TRBV7-2
CASSQGPGTRVSYEQYF,TRBJ2-7,TRBV4-1
CASSQGQASEAFF,TRBJ1-1,TRBV14
CASRLGQGNTGELFF,TRBJ2-2,TRBV28
CSAGTVGQPQHF,TRBJ1-5,TRBV29-1
CASSSRAGGQGASTEAFF,TRBJ1-1,TRBV5-4
CASRRDRDTDTQYF,TRBJ2-3,TRBV10-1
CASSAGGPRTDTQYF,TRBJ2-3,TRBV7-3
CASSARSNQPQHF,TRBJ1-5,TRBV5-6
CASSLASTSRSTDTQYF,TRBJ2-3,TRBV5-1
CASSPGTSRETQYF,TRBJ2-5,TRBV9
CASIPEGGPRRLAGASSYEQYF,TRBJ2-7,TRBV5-1
CASSPPSGAGYNEQFF,TRBJ2-1,TRBV18
CASSKVGTGVSYGYTF,TRBJ1-2,TRBV6-6
CASSLVHVNTEAFF,TRBJ1-1,TRBV28
CASSPGQEFQPQHF,TRBJ1-5,TRBV28
CATSDRGGGTDTQYF,TRBJ2-3,TRBV24-1
CAISAEGANYGYTF,TRBJ1-2,TRBV10-3
CASSPTGEVYTEAFF,TRBJ1-1,TRBV28
CASSWARNEQFF,TRBJ2-1,TRBV7-9
CASSRRTGGPANYGYTF,TRBJ1-2,TRBV21-1
CATSPRILAGGQYNEQFF,TRBJ2-1,TRBV15
CASSPGQGGETQYF,TRBJ2-5,TRBV5-1
CASSLRQATGNTIYF,TRBJ1-3,TRBV4-2
CATLGTSGSKVSTDTQYF,TRBJ2-3,TRBV19
CASSQVVVASYNEQFF,TRBJ2-1,TRBV4-1